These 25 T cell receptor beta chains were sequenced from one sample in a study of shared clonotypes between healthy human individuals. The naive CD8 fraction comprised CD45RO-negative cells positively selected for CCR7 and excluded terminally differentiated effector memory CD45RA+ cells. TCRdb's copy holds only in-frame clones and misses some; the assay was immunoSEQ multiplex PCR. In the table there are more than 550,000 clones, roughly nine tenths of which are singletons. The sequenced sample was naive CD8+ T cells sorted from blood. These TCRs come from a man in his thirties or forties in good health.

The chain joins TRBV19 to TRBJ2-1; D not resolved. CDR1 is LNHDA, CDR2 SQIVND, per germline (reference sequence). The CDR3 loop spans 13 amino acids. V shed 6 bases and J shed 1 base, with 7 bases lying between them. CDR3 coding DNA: TGTGCCAGTAGCGTTATTTCCTACAATGAGCAGTTCTTC. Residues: CASSVISYNEQFF.

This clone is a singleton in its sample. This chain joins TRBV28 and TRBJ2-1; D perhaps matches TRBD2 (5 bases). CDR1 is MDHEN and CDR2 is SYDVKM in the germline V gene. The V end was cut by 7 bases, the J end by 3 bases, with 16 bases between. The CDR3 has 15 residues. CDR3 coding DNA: TGTGCCAGCACCCTTCTTCGGGAAAACTACAATGAGCAGTTCTTC. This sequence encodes CASTLLRENYNEQFF.

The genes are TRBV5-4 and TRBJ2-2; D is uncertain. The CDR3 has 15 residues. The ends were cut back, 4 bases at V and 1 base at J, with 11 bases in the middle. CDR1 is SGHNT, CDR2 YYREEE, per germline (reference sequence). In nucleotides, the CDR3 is TGTGCCAGCAGCCCCCGATCCGTGAACACCGGGGAGCTGTTTTTT. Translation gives CASSPRSVNTGELFF.

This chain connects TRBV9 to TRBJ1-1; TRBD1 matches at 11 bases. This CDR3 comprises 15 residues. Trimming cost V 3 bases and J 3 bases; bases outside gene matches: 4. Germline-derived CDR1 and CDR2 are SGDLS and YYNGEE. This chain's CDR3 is CASSAGTGGDTEAFF. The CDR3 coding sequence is TGTGCCAGCAGCGCTGGGACAGGGGGGGACACTGAAGCTTTCTTT.

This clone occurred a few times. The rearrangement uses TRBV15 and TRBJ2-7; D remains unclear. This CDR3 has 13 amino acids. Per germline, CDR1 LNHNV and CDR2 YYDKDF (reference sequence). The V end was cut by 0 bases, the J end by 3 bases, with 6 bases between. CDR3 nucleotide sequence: TGTGCCACCAGCAGAGAAGGTGGCTACGAGCAGTACTTC. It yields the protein CATSREGGYEQYF.

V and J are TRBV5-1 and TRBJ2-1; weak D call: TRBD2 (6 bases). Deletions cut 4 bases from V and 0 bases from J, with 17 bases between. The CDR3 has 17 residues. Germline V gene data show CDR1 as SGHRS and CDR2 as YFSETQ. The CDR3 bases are TGCGCCAGCAGCCTGGGGGTGGGGAGGAGCTCCTACAATGAGCAGTTCTTC. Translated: CASSLGVGRSSYNEQFF.

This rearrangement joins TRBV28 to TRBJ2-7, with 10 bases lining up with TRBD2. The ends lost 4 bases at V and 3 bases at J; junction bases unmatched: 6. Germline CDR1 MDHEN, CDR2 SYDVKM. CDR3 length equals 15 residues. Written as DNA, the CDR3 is TGTGCCAGCAGTTGGACTAGCGGACGCCTCTACGAGCAGTACTTC. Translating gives CASSWTSGRLYEQYF.

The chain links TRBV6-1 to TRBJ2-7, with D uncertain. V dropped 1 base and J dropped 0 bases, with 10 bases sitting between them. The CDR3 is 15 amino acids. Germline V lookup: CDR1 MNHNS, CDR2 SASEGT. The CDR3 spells CASSEVQVSSYEQYF. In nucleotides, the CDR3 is TGTGCCAGCAGTGAAGTCCAGGTTAGCTCCTACGAGCAGTACTTC.

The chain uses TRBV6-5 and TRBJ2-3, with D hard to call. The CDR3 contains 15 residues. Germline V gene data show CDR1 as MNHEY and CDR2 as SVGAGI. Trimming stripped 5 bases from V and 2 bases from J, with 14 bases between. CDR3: CASSNGPFFTDTQYF. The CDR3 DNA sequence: TGTGCCAGCAGTAACGGACCCTTTTTCACAGATACGCAGTATTTT.

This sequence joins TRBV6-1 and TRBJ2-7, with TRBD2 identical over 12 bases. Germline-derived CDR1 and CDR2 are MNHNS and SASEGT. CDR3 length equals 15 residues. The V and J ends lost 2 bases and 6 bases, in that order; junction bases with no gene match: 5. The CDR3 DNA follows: TGTGCCAGCAGTGAACGCAGGACTAGCGGGGCCGAGCAGTACTTC. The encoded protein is CASSERRTSGAEQYF.

The CDR3 bases are TGTGCCAGCAGTTACTCCAGTATTGAGCCCCAGCATTTT. This codes for CASSYSSIEPQHF. This rearrangement joins TRBV6-5 to TRBJ1-5; the D is unclear. Trimming shortened V by 0 bases and J by 8 bases, and 8 bases separated the two germline ends. The CDR3 length is 13 residues. CDR1 MNHEY and CDR2 SVGAGI come from the germline V gene.

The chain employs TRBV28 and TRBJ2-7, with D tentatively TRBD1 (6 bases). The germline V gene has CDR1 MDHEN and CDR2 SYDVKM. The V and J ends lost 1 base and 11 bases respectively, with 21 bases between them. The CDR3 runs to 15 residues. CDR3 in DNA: TGTGCCAGCAGTTTATCGGCGGGTGGGGGCTGGGTTAAGTACTTC. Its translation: CASSLSAGGGWVKYF.

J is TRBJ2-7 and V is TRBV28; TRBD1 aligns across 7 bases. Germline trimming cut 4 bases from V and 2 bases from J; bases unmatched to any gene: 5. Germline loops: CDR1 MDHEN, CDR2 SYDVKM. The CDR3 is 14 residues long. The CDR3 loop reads CASSSVTGPYEQYF. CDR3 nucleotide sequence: TGTGCCAGCAGTTCCGTGACAGGGCCCTACGAGCAGTACTTC.

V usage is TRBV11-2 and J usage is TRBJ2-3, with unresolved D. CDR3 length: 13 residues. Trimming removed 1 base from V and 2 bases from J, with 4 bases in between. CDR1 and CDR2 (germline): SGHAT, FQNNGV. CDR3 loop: CASSLAITDTQYF. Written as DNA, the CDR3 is TGTGCCAGCAGCTTAGCTATCACAGATACGCAGTATTTT.

The CDR3 DNA reads TGTGCCAGCAGCTCAGACAGGTTTGGCTACACCTTC. It is translated as CASSSDRFGYTF. The V call is TRBV11-2, the J call TRBJ1-2, with TRBD1 as a possible D gene (6 bases). The germline V gene has CDR1 SGHAT and CDR2 FQNNGV. V lost 4 bases and J 7 bases, leaving 10 bases between the germline ends. The CDR3 spans 12 residues.

The CDR3 loop reads CASSHGGDYSYEQYF. The CDR3 DNA reads TGTGCCAGCAGCCACGGGGGGGACTACTCCTACGAGCAGTACTTC. The chain couples TRBV28 to TRBJ2-7; 8 bases align to TRBD2. Trimming took 6 bases from V and 0 from J; bases not matched to a gene: 7. Germline CDR1 and CDR2: MDHEN and SYDVKM. This CDR3 spans 15 amino acids.

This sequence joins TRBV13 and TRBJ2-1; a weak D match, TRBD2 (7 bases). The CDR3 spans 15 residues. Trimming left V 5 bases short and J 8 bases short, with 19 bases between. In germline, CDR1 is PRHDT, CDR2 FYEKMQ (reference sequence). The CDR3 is CASSRAGGLGDEQFF. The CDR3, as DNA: TGTGCCAGCAGCCGGGCCGGGGGGCTAGGCGATGAGCAGTTCTTC. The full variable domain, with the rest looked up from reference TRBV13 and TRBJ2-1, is AAGVIQSPRHLIKEKRETATLKCYPIPRHDTVYWYQQGPGQDPQFLISFYEKMQSDKGSIPDRFSAQQFSDYHSELNMSSLELGDSALYFCASSRAGGLGDEQFFGPGTRLTVL.

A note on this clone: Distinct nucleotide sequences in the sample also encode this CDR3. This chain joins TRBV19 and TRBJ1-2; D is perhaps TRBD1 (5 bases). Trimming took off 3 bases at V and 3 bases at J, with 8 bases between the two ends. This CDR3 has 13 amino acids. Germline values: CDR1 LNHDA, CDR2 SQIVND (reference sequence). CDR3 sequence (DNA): TGTGCCAGTAGTATCATCAGGGACTATGGCTACACCTTC. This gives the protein CASSIIRDYGYTF.

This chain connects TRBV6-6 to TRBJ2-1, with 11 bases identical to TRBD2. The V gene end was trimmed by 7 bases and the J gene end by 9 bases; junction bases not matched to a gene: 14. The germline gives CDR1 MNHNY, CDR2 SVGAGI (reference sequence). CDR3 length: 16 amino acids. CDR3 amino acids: CASTNWGSGREGEQFF. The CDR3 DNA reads TGTGCCAGCACCAATTGGGGTAGCGGGAGGGAAGGTGAGCAGTTCTTC.

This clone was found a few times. Here the CDR3 reads CASSSVTHRGGGELFF. The CDR3 bases are TGTGCCAGCAGCTCCGTCACCCACAGGGGTGGCGGGGAGCTGTTTTTT. The chain recombines TRBV7-9 with TRBJ2-2, with 7 positions matching TRBD1. The CDR3 is 16 residues long. The germline CDR1 and CDR2 sequences are SEHNR and FQNEAQ (reference sequence). With V trimmed by 4 bases and J by 7 bases, 12 bases remained unmatched. The whole variable domain, remainder taken from reference TRBV7-9 and TRBJ2-2, is DTGVSQNPRHKITKRGQNVTFRCDPISEHNRLYWYRQTLGQGPEFLTYFQNEAQLEKSRLLSDRFSAERPKGSFSTLEIQRTEQGDSAMYLCASSSVTHRGGGELFFGEGSRLTVL.

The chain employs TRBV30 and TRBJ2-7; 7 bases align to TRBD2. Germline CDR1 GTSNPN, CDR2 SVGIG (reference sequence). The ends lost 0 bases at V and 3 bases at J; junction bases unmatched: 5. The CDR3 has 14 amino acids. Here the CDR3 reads CAWSVSSGNYEQYF. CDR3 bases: TGTGCCTGGAGTGTTTCTAGCGGCAACTACGAGCAGTACTTC.

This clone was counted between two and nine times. For the CDR3, the DNA is TGTGCCAGCACTGGTTACTCCTACGAGCAGTACTTC. Encoded protein: CASTGYSYEQYF. V and J are TRBV28 and TRBJ2-7; D is ambiguous. This CDR3 region has 12 residues. V was shortened by 7 bases and J by 0 bases, with 7 bases between the two germline ends. CDR1 and CDR2 (germline): MDHEN, SYDVKM.

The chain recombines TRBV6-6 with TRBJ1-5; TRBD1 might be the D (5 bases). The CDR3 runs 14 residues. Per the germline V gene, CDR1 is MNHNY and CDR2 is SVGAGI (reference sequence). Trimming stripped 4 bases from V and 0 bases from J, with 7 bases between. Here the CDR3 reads CASSLQGSNQPQHF. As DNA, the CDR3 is TGTGCCAGCAGTTTGCAGGGTAGCAATCAGCCCCAGCATTTT.

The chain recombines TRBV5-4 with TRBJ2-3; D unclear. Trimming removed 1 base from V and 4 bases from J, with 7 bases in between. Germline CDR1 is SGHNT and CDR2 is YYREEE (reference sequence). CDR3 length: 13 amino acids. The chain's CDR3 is CASSLFGADTQYF. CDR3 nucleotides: TGTGCCAGCAGCTTGTTTGGAGCAGATACGCAGTATTTT.

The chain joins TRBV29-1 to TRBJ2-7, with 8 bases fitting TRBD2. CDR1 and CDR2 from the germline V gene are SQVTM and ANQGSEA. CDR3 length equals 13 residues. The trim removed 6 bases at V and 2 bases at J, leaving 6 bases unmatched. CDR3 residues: CSVEKAGAYEQYF. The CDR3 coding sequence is TGCAGCGTGGAGAAAGCGGGAGCCTACGAGCAGTACTTC.